Listed below are T cell receptor beta chains from one sample, sequenced in a study of blood T cell repertoires in COVID-19. TCRdb's copy holds only in-frame clones and misses some; the assay was immunoSEQ multiplex PCR. There are roughly 120,000 clones in the sample; approximately 89% occur only once, and around 3.2% lies in the top ten. The sample was peripheral blood. These receptors all come from an elderly woman with COVID-19, enrolled during active disease. Both conserved end residues are part of each CDR3. Fields, in order: CDR3 length, V gene, D gene, clone size, J gene, CDR3 DNA, CDR3 protein. D genes are given only for firm matches. Clone size is stated in some rows and not others, as once, few, many or a class when expanded.

15	TRBV6-5	TRBD1	.	TRBJ2-7	TGTGCCAGCAGTTACTCCGGGACAGGGGGCTACGAGCAGTACTTC	CASSYSGTGGYEQYF
13	TRBV12-3/TRBV12-4	TRBD2	.	TRBJ2-3	TGTGCCAGCACCTCGGGAGGGCTTGATACGCAGTATTTT	CASTSGGLDTQYF
14	TRBV28	.	.	TRBJ2-7	TGTGCCACCCGAGGGGGGGGATCCACCTACGAGCAGTACTTC	CATRGGGSTYEQYF
15	TRBV5-1	TRBD2	.	TRBJ2-1	TGCGCCAGCAGCTTGGGTAGCGGGAGTATGAATGAGCAGTTCTTC	CASSLGSGSMNEQFF
15	TRBV28	.	.	TRBJ1-6	TGTGCCAGCAGTTTTGCGGGGGGCGCTTCTTCACCCCTCCACTTT	CASSFAGGASSPLHF
14	TRBV14	.	many	TRBJ2-7	TGTGCCAGCAGCCAACAGGGAATCGGGTACGAGCAGTACTTC	CASSQQGIGYEQYF
12	TRBV5-1	TRBD2	.	TRBJ2-1	TGCGCCAGCAGCTTCGATGGGACTAGTCTGTTCTTC	CASSFDGTSLFF
14	TRBV14	.	.	TRBJ2-3	TGTGCCAGCAGCCAGAATCCTAGAACAGATACGCAGTATTTT	CASSQNPRTDTQYF
13	TRBV5-1	TRBD1	.	TRBJ1-1	TGCGCCAGCAGCCTCTCAGGGGGCACTGAAGCTTTCTTT	CASSLSGGTEAFF
13	TRBV21-1	.	.	TRBJ1-1	TGTGCCAGCAGGAGACCTCAGGGCACTGAAGCTTTCTTT	CASRRPQGTEAFF
14	TRBV28	TRBD1	.	TRBJ1-1	TGTGCCAGCAGTTTATCCTGGGACAGTAGTGAAGCTTTCTTT	CASSLSWDSSEAFF
14	TRBV28	.	once	TRBJ1-4	TGTGCCAGCAGATCAGAGGCAACTAATGAAAAACTGTTTTTT	CASRSEATNEKLFF
17	TRBV4-3	.	.	TRBJ2-1	TGCGCCAGCAGCCAAGATACGCCGGGACACTCTTGGAATGAGCAGTTCTTC	CASSQDTPGHSWNEQFF
16	TRBV6-5	.	.	TRBJ2-7	TGTGCCAGCAGTTACCCTTCCGGACAGGGAGGGTCCGAGCAGTACTTC	CASSYPSGQGGSEQYF
15	TRBV9	.	.	TRBJ2-5	TGTGCCAGCAGCGTAGAGGGGACAAATCAAGAGACCCAGTACTTC	CASSVEGTNQETQYF
12	TRBV28	.	.	TRBJ1-2	TGTGCCAGCAGTTTTCCCAGGGATGGCTACACCTTC	CASSFPRDGYTF
15	TRBV6-2/TRBV6-3	TRBD2	.	TRBJ2-1	TGTGCCAGCAGTTCCCCAGTTAGCGGGCCACGTGAGCAGTTCTTC	CASSSPVSGPREQFF
14	TRBV6-5	.	.	TRBJ2-3	TGTGCCAGCAGTATATCGAGGGTTTCAGATACGCAGTATTTT	CASSISRVSDTQYF
14	TRBV6-2/TRBV6-3	TRBD2	.	TRBJ2-7	TGTGCCAGCAGTGTAGCGGGAGGGCCATACGAGCAGTACTTC	CASSVAGGPYEQYF
15	TRBV15	.	.	TRBJ1-2	TGTGCCACCAGCAGAGAGCGGGGGGATACCTATGGCTACACCTTC	CATSRERGDTYGYTF
15	TRBV7-2	.	.	TRBJ2-2	TGTGCCAGCAGCGAGGCGGGTCGGAACACCGGGGAGCTGTTTTTT	CASSEAGRNTGELFF
14	TRBV19	TRBD1	.	TRBJ1-2	TGTGCCACCAAGCAGACAGGGACTAACTATGGCTACACCTTC	CATKQTGTNYGYTF